This T cell receptor beta chain was retrieved from a study of blood T cell repertoires in COVID-19. The overall study: Acute-phase and convalescent COVID-19 samples originated in the United States, Italy and Spain.

The CDR3 is 15 amino acids. CDR1 and CDR2 from the germline V gene are SEHNR and FQNEAQ (reference sequence). The junction had 5 bases not matched to a gene; V was cut back by 3 bases and J by 3 bases. Cohort assignment relied on participant-reported clinical history. Each exposed participant met a COVID-19 case in the 2 weeks preceding study entry. The data were produced by immunoSEQ multiplex PCR, yet TCRdb's version contains in-frame clones alone and is incomplete. The sample lists about 190,000 clones, 80% to 85% occurring once. The source of this sequence is a young woman who had been exposed to COVID-19. Sequencing input: PBMCs or T cells enriched from blood (not recorded which). The V call is TRBV7-9, the J call TRBJ2-7; 10 nucleotides line up with TRBD1. The CDR3, as DNA: TGTGCCAGCAGCTTCATGGGGACAGGGGTCTACGAGCAGTACTTC. This translates into CASSFMGTGVYEQYF.